This entry is about one TCR beta chain. Per the original data handling: Using reference gene primer amplification, nucleated cell counts were estimated. TCRdb's table, derived via immunoSEQ multiplex PCR, lists solely in-frame clones and lacks some. V and J calls plus clone size are reproduced from that table; the DNA served to infer D and trimming. Here the sample spans 200,000 to 300,000 clones, over 70% being singletons. Germline V lookup: CDR1 LGHDT, CDR2 YNNKEL (reference sequence). This CDR3 is 14 amino acids long. V trimming: 0 bases; J trimming: 9 bases; junction bases outside the gene matches: 3. This sample is drawn from a study of blood T cell repertoires in COVID-19.

The source of this sequence is a woman older than 75 with acute or convalescent COVID-19. The sample consisted of peripheral blood. This chain connects TRBV3-1 (or the pseudogene TRBV3-2) to TRBJ2-1; 9 nucleotides agree with TRBD2. DNA of the CDR3: TGTGCCAGCAGCCAAGACTGGACTAGCGCTGAGCAGTTCTTC. This codes for CASSQDWTSAEQFF.